This record concerns one T cell receptor beta chain sequence. Its cognate antigen is unknown. This entry belongs to a study of cytomegalovirus exposure and HLA in healthy donors. Study results and limitations: The study carried out a later analysis of TCR beta sequences. It associated roughly 17,000 of them with specific HLA alleles at a false discovery rate of 0.05.

This PCR relied on a set of 60 Vbeta primers and 13 Jbeta primers. Measured with immunoSEQ multiplex PCR; TCRdb has only the in-frame clones, and not every one. The table records some 190,000 clones, around 82% of them present only once. With V trimmed by 7 bases and J by 2 bases, 5 bases remained unmatched. The CDR3 has 14 amino acids. The germline CDR1 and CDR2 sequences are MDHEN and SYDVKM. V usage is TRBV28 and J usage is TRBJ2-7; 10 bases map to TRBD1. Sequenced: PBMCs. The receptor was isolated from a young man in good health and CMV-seronegative. For the CDR3, the DNA is TGTGCCAGCACCCCGACAGGGGGCCCCTACGAGCAGTACTTC. As protein: CASTPTGGPYEQYF.